Listed below are T cell receptor beta chains from one sample, sequenced in a study of blood T cell repertoires in COVID-19. Measured with immunoSEQ multiplex PCR; TCRdb has only the in-frame clones, and not every one. There are nearly 350,000 clones in the sample; under 95% occur only once, and around 3.5% lies in the top ten. The specimen sequenced was peripheral blood. Receptors originate from a woman younger than 30 who had recovered from COVID-19. CDR3s include the opening cysteine and the closing phenylalanine or tryptophan. D genes are given only for firm matches. Expanded clones are given a class, and other clones once, few, many or no size at all.

V	size	D	J	DNA	CDR3
TRBV4-1	few	TRBD2	TRBJ2-2	TGCGCCAGCAGCCAATGGGGGGGCACCGGGGAGCTGTTTTTT	CASSQWGGTGELFF
TRBV21-1	-	-	TRBJ2-3	TGTGCCAGCAGCAAAGGCGGGACTCACCGGCATACGCAGTATTTT	CASSKGGTHRHTQYF
TRBV7-2	-	TRBD1	TRBJ2-6	TGTGCCAGCAGCCGGACAGGGGTCTCTGGGGCCAACGTCCTGACTTTC	CASSRTGVSGANVLTF
TRBV9	-	-	TRBJ1-1	TGTGCCAGCAGCGTAGGACAGATGAACACTGAAGCTTTCTTT	CASSVGQMNTEAFF
TRBV11-2	-	TRBD1	TRBJ1-5	TGTGCCAGCAGCCCGGGACAGGTAGGACAGCCCCAGCATTTT	CASSPGQVGQPQHF
TRBV6-2/TRBV6-3	-	-	TRBJ2-1	TGTGCCAGCAGTTACTCGATCGGGATTAGCCGCAATGAGCAGTTCTTC	CASSYSIGISRNEQFF
TRBV19	-	-	TRBJ1-5	TGTGCCAGTAGTATATACCGCAGTAGCAATCAGCCCCAGCATTTT	CASSIYRSSNQPQHF
TRBV11-2	-	-	TRBJ1-2	TGTGCCAGCAGCTTAGTGGGCCGATCAGGGGGCTACACCTTC	CASSLVGRSGGYTF
TRBV27	-	TRBD1	TRBJ1-2	TGTGCCAGCAGTTATACCGGGACAGGACGCCCAGACTATGGCTACACCTTC	CASSYTGTGRPDYGYTF
TRBV24-1	-	-	TRBJ2-1	TGTGCCACCAGTGATGTCCCGGACAATGAGCAGTTCTTC	CATSDVPDNEQFF
TRBV6-2/TRBV6-3	-	TRBD1	TRBJ1-2	TGTGCCAGCAGTGATAGGGGGCGCGACTATGGCTACACCTTC	CASSDRGRDYGYTF
TRBV6-5	once	TRBD1	TRBJ1-3	TGTGCCAGCAGTCCAGGGGGCTCCTCTGGAAACACCATATATTTT	CASSPGGSSGNTIYF
TRBV6-2/TRBV6-3	-	-	TRBJ2-4	TGTGCCAGCAGTTACTCACTCCAGGACATTCGAAGTCAGTACTTC	CASSYSLQDIRSQYF
TRBV7-8	-	-	TRBJ1-1	TGTGCCAGCAGCTTGGGGCACGCGAACACTGAAGCTTTCTTT	CASSLGHANTEAFF
TRBV3-1/TRBV3-2	-	-	TRBJ2-1	TGTGCCAGCAGCCATAATGTGGAGATCGGCAATGAGCAGTTCTTC	CASSHNVEIGNEQFF
TRBV6-5	-	-	TRBJ1-6	TGTGCCAGCAGTTATATCAATTCACCCCTCCACTTT	CASSYINSPLHF
TRBV5-4	few	TRBD1	TRBJ2-2	TGTGCCAGCAGCTTAAGGACAGGGGCCGGGGAGCTGTTTTTT	CASSLRTGAGELFF
TRBV30	-	TRBD1	TRBJ2-5	TGTGCCTGGAGTGTACGACAGGGTAAGGGAGAGACCCAGTACTTC	CAWSVRQGKGETQYF
TRBV5-1	-	-	TRBJ2-5	TGCGCCAGCAGCTTGGGGGTCTCGGGACACGAAGAGACCCAGTACTTC	CASSLGVSGHEETQYF
TRBV18	-	-	TRBJ2-2	TGTGCCAGCTCACCACGAGGGACGAACACCGGGGAGCTGTTTTTT	CASSPRGTNTGELFF
TRBV19	-	TRBD2	TRBJ2-2	TGTGCCAGTAGTAGTAGACTAGCGCCGACCGGGGAGCTGTTTTTT	CASSSRLAPTGELFF
TRBV24-1	-	TRBD1	TRBJ2-1	TGTGCCACCAGCAGAGAGACCGGGACAGGGCTTGATGAGCAGTTCTTC	CATSRETGTGLDEQFF
TRBV10-1	-	TRBD1	TRBJ1-1	TGCGCCAGCAGTGAGTCTCCGGGACAGGGGTTGCGGAACACTGAAGCTTTCTTT	CASSESPGQGLRNTEAFF
TRBV27	-	-	TRBJ2-3	TGTGCCAGCGGATCCCTGGGCGATACGCAGTATTTT	CASGSLGDTQYF
TRBV21-1	-	-	TRBJ2-1	TGTGCCAGCACCGAGCCGGCGGGACTAGTCCACAATGAGCAGTTCTTC	CASTEPAGLVHNEQFF
TRBV27	-	-	TRBJ2-3	TGTGCCAGCAGTCGCCCGCGGGGCTCGGATACGCAGTATTTT	CASSRPRGSDTQYF
TRBV4-2	-	TRBD2	TRBJ2-2	TGTGCCAGCAGCCCCCACCAACTAGCGGGAGTCGGTGGCGGGGAGCTGTTTTTT	CASSPHQLAGVGGGELFF
TRBV9	-	TRBD1	TRBJ1-4	TGTGCCAGCAGCTCCCGGACAGGGACCACCTCTGGTGAAAAACTGTTTTTT	CASSSRTGTTSGEKLFF
TRBV6-5	-	-	TRBJ2-5	TGTGCCAGCAGTCGCCCCACAGCGGTTCAAGAGACCCAGTACTTC	CASSRPTAVQETQYF
TRBV11-2	-	TRBD2	TRBJ2-1	TGTGCCAGCAGCACCCTAGCGGGAGCCTTCTATGAGCAGTTCTTC	CASSTLAGAFYEQFF
TRBV7-9	-	TRBD1	TRBJ2-5	TGTGCCAGCAGCGCCCCGGGACAGGGCCGAGAGACCCAGTACTTC	CASSAPGQGRETQYF
TRBV27	-	TRBD2	TRBJ2-1	TGTGCCAGCAGGCCCCGGACTAGCGGGAGGGAGCAGTTCTTC	CASRPRTSGREQFF
TRBV4-3	-	TRBD2	TRBJ2-3	TGCGCCAGCAGCCCTAGGCCGGGGGGGGGCACAGATACGCAGTATTTT	CASSPRPGGGTDTQYF
TRBV5-6	-	-	TRBJ2-2	TGTGCCAGCAGCGTAGGCCTAGCGTACACCGGGGAGCTGTTTTTT	CASSVGLAYTGELFF
TRBV29-1	-	TRBD1	TRBJ2-2	TGCAGCGCCGCCGACAGGGTGAGAACCGGGGAGCTGTTTTTT	CSAADRVRTGELFF
TRBV2	-	-	TRBJ2-3	TGTGCCAGCCCACCAGGGGCAGATACGCAGTATTTT	CASPPGADTQYF
TRBV6-5	-	-	TRBJ2-1	TGTGCCAGCAGAAGCCCGGGACTGACTTACAATGAGCAGTTCTTC	CASRSPGLTYNEQFF
TRBV3-1/TRBV3-2	-	-	TRBJ1-1	TGTGCCAGCGATTCGGGGGGGATTGGGATGAACACTGAAGCTTTCTTT	CASDSGGIGMNTEAFF
TRBV13	few	-	TRBJ1-5	TGTGCCAGCAGCTTATACCGGGAGAATCAGCCCCAGCATTTT	CASSLYRENQPQHF
TRBV28	-	TRBD1	TRBJ2-2	TGTGCCAGCAGTTTTTATTTTTCGACGACAGGGGGCACCGGGGAGCTGTTTTTT	CASSFYFSTTGGTGELFF
TRBV3-1/TRBV3-2	-	TRBD1	TRBJ1-1	TGTGCCAGCAGCCTAGGACAGGGCGGGACTGAAGCTTTCTTT	CASSLGQGGTEAFF
TRBV24-1	-	TRBD2	TRBJ2-1	TGTGCCACCAGTGACACCTCTAGCGGAGCCTACAATGAGCAGTTCTTC	CATSDTSSGAYNEQFF
TRBV5-8	-	-	TRBJ2-2	TGTGCCAGCAGCACCGTTGGACACCTCACCGGGGAGCTGTTTTTT	CASSTVGHLTGELFF
TRBV12-5	-	TRBD1	TRBJ2-1	TGTGCTAGTGGTTTGGGTTCCGACAGGGGGGGTTACAATGAGCAGTTCTTC	CASGLGSDRGGYNEQFF
TRBV19	-	-	TRBJ1-5	TGTGCCAGTAGTACGTACAGGGACGCCAATCAGCCCCAGCATTTT	CASSTYRDANQPQHF
TRBV5-4	few	TRBD2	TRBJ2-2	TGTGCCAGCAGCCACGGACTAGCGGCGAACACCGGGGAGCTGTTTTTT	CASSHGLAANTGELFF
TRBV6-5	-	-	TRBJ2-1	TGTGCCAGCAGATTCTCGAGCTCCTACAATGAGCAGTTCTTC	CASRFSSSYNEQFF
TRBV9	-	-	TRBJ1-6	TGTGCCAGCAGCGTAGGGCAGGGCGTCCTCCACTTT	CASSVGQGVLHF